These T cell receptor beta chains were read from a single sample in a study of post-analysis software for immune sequencing data. TCRdb reprocessed the PCR reads with MiXCR, giving one entry per CDR3 protein. In the table there are about 380,000 distinct CDR3 sequences, roughly 30% of which are singletons. The sequencing input was blood. The receptors derive from a girl between 5 and 17 years old with multiple sclerosis. Each CDR3 is given with its conserved first and last residue. The size of a clone is reported for some rows only, either as once, few or many, or as a class for expanded clones.

v_gene: TRBV3-1
abundance: -
CDR3aa: CASSRRLTTGTGELFF

v_gene: TRBV12-3/TRBV12-4
abundance: -
CDR3aa: CASTLGLVGPDTQYF

v_gene: TRBV5-1
abundance: -
CDR3aa: CASSRIPGTRETQYF

v_gene: TRBV11-2
abundance: few
CDR3aa: CASSGLGSGANVRTF

v_gene: TRBV7-3
abundance: -
CDR3aa: CASSLLAGFDNEQFF

v_gene: TRBV20-1
abundance: few
CDR3aa: CSALQGPAGYNEQFF

v_gene: TRBV6-5
abundance: many
CDR3aa: CASSYEQYF

v_gene: TRBV14
abundance: once
CDR3aa: CASSQEISYNEQFF

v_gene: TRBV28
abundance: few
CDR3aa: CASSSSGTRGADYGYTF

v_gene: TRBV6-1
abundance: once
CDR3aa: CATLRGRNRRMDEQYF

v_gene: TRBV4-3
abundance: -
CDR3aa: CASSQDGRGADTQYF

v_gene: TRBV7-3
abundance: few
CDR3aa: CASSLISGIGGTQYF

v_gene: TRBV29-1
abundance: few
CDR3aa: CSVSAIPQETQYF

v_gene: TRBV12-3/TRBV12-4
abundance: -
CDR3aa: CASSFFSGGDTGELFF

v_gene: TRBV24-1
abundance: once
CDR3aa: CATSDNLYNEQFF

v_gene: TRBV25-1
abundance: few
CDR3aa: CASSEYRGGGLITGYTF

v_gene: TRBV12-3/TRBV12-4
abundance: -
CDR3aa: CASSLVAPTGADTQYF

v_gene: TRBV29-1
abundance: few
CDR3aa: CSVEDDTGRPGNGYTF

v_gene: TRBV7-3
abundance: -
CDR3aa: CASSPRGGETRYF

v_gene: TRBV2
abundance: few
CDR3aa: CAEGGGMTDTQYF

v_gene: TRBV29-1
abundance: once
CDR3aa: CSVGGGEPMNAEAFF

v_gene: TRBV7-9
abundance: -
CDR3aa: CASSLRGQEIYGYTF

v_gene: TRBV12-3/TRBV12-4
abundance: -
CDR3aa: CASSSPGLHNEQFF

v_gene: TRBV5-1
abundance: few
CDR3aa: CASSLGGGPDTQYF

v_gene: TRBV7-8
abundance: -
CDR3aa: CASSVGASTDTQYF

v_gene: TRBV12-3/TRBV12-4
abundance: many
CDR3aa: CASSFGGRRTDTQYF

v_gene: TRBV20-1
abundance: few
CDR3aa: CSAQTSGGATQYF

v_gene: TRBV9
abundance: few
CDR3aa: CASSAKPPGYGYTF

v_gene: TRBV7-2
abundance: -
CDR3aa: CASSLVLAGTGTQYF

v_gene: TRBV20-1
abundance: -
CDR3aa: CSAKMGLMNTEAFF

v_gene: TRBV4-1
abundance: few
CDR3aa: CASSLWGRNYGYTF

v_gene: TRBV27
abundance: -
CDR3aa: CASSFYVRGTGYNEQFF

v_gene: TRBV20-1
abundance: -
CDR3aa: CSASEVGAGTQPQHF

v_gene: TRBV6-6
abundance: -
CDR3aa: CASSWGQGNEKLFF

v_gene: TRBV4-1
abundance: -
CDR3aa: CASRKVGVGTEAFF

v_gene: TRBV29-1
abundance: -
CDR3aa: CSVEWGRLNTEAFF

v_gene: TRBV20-1
abundance: -
CDR3aa: CSARPGGNSNQPQHF

v_gene: TRBV20-1
abundance: -
CDR3aa: CRAYRLYEQYF

v_gene: TRBV7-2
abundance: few
CDR3aa: CASSFLPSSTDTQYF

v_gene: TRBV5-1
abundance: -
CDR3aa: CASSIGTSEGNEQFF

v_gene: TRBV25-1
abundance: few
CDR3aa: CASSDWDKRDEQFF

v_gene: TRBV6-5
abundance: -
CDR3aa: CASSYSPDGDTEAFF

v_gene: TRBV2
abundance: -
CDR3aa: CASRGREGQETQYF

v_gene: TRBV10-2
abundance: -
CDR3aa: CASSESVGSPLHF

v_gene: TRBV3-1
abundance: -
CDR3aa: CASSQQILAGGPAYNEQFF